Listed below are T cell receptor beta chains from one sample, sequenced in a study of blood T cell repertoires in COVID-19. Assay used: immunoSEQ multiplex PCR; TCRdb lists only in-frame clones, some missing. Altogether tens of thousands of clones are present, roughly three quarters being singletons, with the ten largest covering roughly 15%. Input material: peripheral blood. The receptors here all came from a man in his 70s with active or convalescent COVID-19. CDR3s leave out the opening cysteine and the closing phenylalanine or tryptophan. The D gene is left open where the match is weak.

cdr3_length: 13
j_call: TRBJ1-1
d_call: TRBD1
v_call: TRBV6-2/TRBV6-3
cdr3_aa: ASSFLQGAHTEAF

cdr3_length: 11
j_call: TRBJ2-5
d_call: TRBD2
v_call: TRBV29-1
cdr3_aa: SVDPSGGETQY

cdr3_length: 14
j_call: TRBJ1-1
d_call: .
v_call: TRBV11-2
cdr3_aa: ASSLVAGRSNTEAF

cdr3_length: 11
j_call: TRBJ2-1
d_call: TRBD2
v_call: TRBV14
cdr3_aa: ASSQAGLAGQF

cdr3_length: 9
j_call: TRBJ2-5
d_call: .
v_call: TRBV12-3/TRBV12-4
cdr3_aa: ASSTQETQY

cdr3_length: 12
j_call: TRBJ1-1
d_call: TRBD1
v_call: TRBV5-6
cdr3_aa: ASRPGQENTEAF

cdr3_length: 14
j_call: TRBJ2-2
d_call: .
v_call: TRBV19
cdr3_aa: ASRRLVDPNTGELF

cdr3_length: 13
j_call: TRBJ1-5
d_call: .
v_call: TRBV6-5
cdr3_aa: ASSPRGGLLEPQH

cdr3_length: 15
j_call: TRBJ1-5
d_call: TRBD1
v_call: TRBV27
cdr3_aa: ASSLRRTGNYNQPQH

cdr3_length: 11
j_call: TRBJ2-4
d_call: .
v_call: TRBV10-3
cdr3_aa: AIARELQNIQY